The T cell receptor beta chain described here comes from a study of cytomegalovirus exposure and HLA in healthy donors. Study observations and caveats: In vitro data verified three CMV-associated chains as specific for CMV antigens.

The PCR used 60 Vbeta and 13 Jbeta primers. The data were produced by immunoSEQ multiplex PCR, yet TCRdb's version contains in-frame clones alone and is incomplete. The table includes about 120,000 clones, about three quarters detected once. As regards this clone: Its target is unknown.

This CDR3 has 17 residues. The germline V gene encodes CDR1 SGHRS and CDR2 YFSETQ. V was clipped by 4 bases and J by 6 bases; unmatched bases: 18. Sequenced sample: PBMCs. V and J are TRBV5-1 and TRBJ2-5; 7 positions match TRBD1. The TCR was taken from a female donor in good health and CMV-seronegative. CDR3 DNA: TGCGCCAGCAGCCAACACCCCGAGACAGGGCGGGTCCAGACCCAGTACTTC. Translation gives CASSQHPETGRVQTQYF.